Listed below are T cell receptor beta chains from one sample, sequenced in a study of cytomegalovirus exposure and HLA in healthy donors. Assay: immunoSEQ multiplex PCR; the TCRdb copy retains only in-frame clones and omits some. The repertoire holds some 110,000 clones, with roughly 70% as singletons. The sequenced material came from PBMCs. These receptors came from a woman in her forties or fifties in good health and CMV-seropositive. Both conserved end residues are part of each CDR3. Each record gives: clone size, D gene, V gene, J gene, CDR3 DNA, CDR3 protein. The D gene is left open where the match is weak. Clone size is stated in some rows and not others, as once, few, many or a class when expanded.

clone size: NA; D gene: TRBD1; V gene: TRBV28; J gene: TRBJ2-7; CDR3 DNA: TGTGCCAGCAGTTCAACGGGACAGGGATTAGGCGAGCAGTACTTC; CDR3 protein: CASSSTGQGLGEQYF
clone size: NA; D gene: NA; V gene: TRBV27; J gene: TRBJ1-2; CDR3 DNA: TGTGCCAGCAGTTTATCGGCAGGTCTGTTTGCTAACTATGGCTACACCTTC; CDR3 protein: CASSLSAGLFANYGYTF
clone size: NA; D gene: TRBD2; V gene: TRBV4-3; J gene: TRBJ2-5; CDR3 DNA: TGCGCCAGCAGCCGACGGGCGGGGGACCTTCGGGAGACCCAGTACTTC; CDR3 protein: CASSRRAGDLRETQYF
clone size: once; D gene: TRBD2; V gene: TRBV6-1; J gene: TRBJ2-1; CDR3 DNA: TGTGCCAGCAGTCCTGGGAGCGGGAGTTTGAATGAGCAGTTCTTC; CDR3 protein: CASSPGSGSLNEQFF
clone size: NA; D gene: TRBD2; V gene: TRBV7-3; J gene: TRBJ2-1; CDR3 DNA: TGTGCCAGCAGCCCTAGCGGGGGCAATGAGCAGTTCTTC; CDR3 protein: CASSPSGGNEQFF
clone size: NA; D gene: TRBD2; V gene: TRBV7-2; J gene: TRBJ2-1; CDR3 DNA: TGTGCCAGCAGCTTAGGCCTAGCGGGGGGACACTACAATGAGCAGTTCTTC; CDR3 protein: CASSLGLAGGHYNEQFF
clone size: NA; D gene: NA; V gene: TRBV19; J gene: TRBJ1-1; CDR3 DNA: TGTGCCAGTAGTAGTAGCGGTGCGAGGGGCACTGAAGCTTTCTTT; CDR3 protein: CASSSSGARGTEAFF
clone size: NA; D gene: NA; V gene: TRBV29-1; J gene: TRBJ2-3; CDR3 DNA: TGCAGCGTTGAAGGCGGCTACACAGATACGCAGTATTTT; CDR3 protein: CSVEGGYTDTQYF
clone size: NA; D gene: NA; V gene: TRBV4-3; J gene: TRBJ2-1; CDR3 DNA: TGCGCCAGCAGCCAAGATTCCTCGAGTCAGCGTTACAATGAGCAGTTCTTC; CDR3 protein: CASSQDSSSQRYNEQFF
clone size: NA; D gene: TRBD1; V gene: TRBV28; J gene: TRBJ1-5; CDR3 DNA: TGTGCCAGCAGCCCACGGACAGGGGAGGGGAGCAATCAGCCCCAGCATTTT; CDR3 protein: CASSPRTGEGSNQPQHF
clone size: NA; D gene: NA; V gene: TRBV7-9; J gene: TRBJ1-1; CDR3 DNA: TGTGCGAGCAGCCCGGGGGGGGGAAGCGATGATGAAGCTTTCTTT; CDR3 protein: CASSPGGGSDDEAFF
clone size: few; D gene: NA; V gene: TRBV5-6; J gene: TRBJ1-4; CDR3 DNA: TGTGCCAGCAGCTTAAGTTCCTCGGCTAATGAAAAACTGTTTTTT; CDR3 protein: CASSLSSSANEKLFF
clone size: few; D gene: TRBD2; V gene: TRBV7-9; J gene: TRBJ2-7; CDR3 DNA: TGTGCCAGCAGCTTCAGCGGGGGCGGGGAGAGCGAGCAGTACTTC; CDR3 protein: CASSFSGGGESEQYF
clone size: NA; D gene: TRBD1; V gene: TRBV11-2; J gene: TRBJ1-6; CDR3 DNA: TGTGCCAGCAGCTTAGAGTCTAGGGGGCAGGCTTCACCCCTCCACTTT; CDR3 protein: CASSLESRGQASPLHF
clone size: NA; D gene: NA; V gene: TRBV30; J gene: TRBJ1-5; CDR3 DNA: TGTGCCTGGTCCGGACAGCCACAGTATCAGCCCCAGCATTTT; CDR3 protein: CAWSGQPQYQPQHF
clone size: NA; D gene: TRBD2; V gene: TRBV5-4; J gene: TRBJ2-1; CDR3 DNA: TGTGCCAGCAGCGCGGGACTAGCGGGGGGTAGGAACAATGAGCAGTTCTTC; CDR3 protein: CASSAGLAGGRNNEQFF
clone size: few; D gene: NA; V gene: TRBV29-1; J gene: TRBJ1-1; CDR3 DNA: TGCAGCGTTGATGGGCAGGGGAACACTGAAGCTTTCTTT; CDR3 protein: CSVDGQGNTEAFF
clone size: NA; D gene: TRBD1; V gene: TRBV27; J gene: TRBJ1-4; CDR3 DNA: TGTGCCAGCAGAGAAACCGGGACAGGACCAACTAATGAAAAACTGTTTTTT; CDR3 protein: CASRETGTGPTNEKLFF
clone size: NA; D gene: TRBD2; V gene: TRBV27; J gene: TRBJ2-2; CDR3 DNA: TGTGCCAGCAGCCCCGGGGGGGTGTACACCGGGGAGCTGTTTTTT; CDR3 protein: CASSPGGVYTGELFF
clone size: once; D gene: TRBD1; V gene: TRBV29-1; J gene: TRBJ1-1; CDR3 DNA: TGCAGCGTTCTCAGGGGGCACACTGAAGCTTTCTTT; CDR3 protein: CSVLRGHTEAFF
clone size: NA; D gene: NA; V gene: TRBV10-3; J gene: TRBJ1-5; CDR3 DNA: TGTGCCATCAGTGAGTCGAAGTCTGCTATAGGGGACATTAATCAGCCCCAGCATTTT; CDR3 protein: CAISESKSAIGDINQPQHF
clone size: few; D gene: TRBD1; V gene: TRBV7-2; J gene: TRBJ2-7; CDR3 DNA: TGTGCCAGCAGCTTGTACAGGGGTGTCGAGCAGTACTTC; CDR3 protein: CASSLYRGVEQYF
clone size: NA; D gene: NA; V gene: TRBV6-6; J gene: TRBJ2-2; CDR3 DNA: TGTGCCAGCAGTCAGACATCGTCCGGGGAGCTGTTTTTT; CDR3 protein: CASSQTSSGELFF
clone size: NA; D gene: NA; V gene: TRBV5-1; J gene: TRBJ2-3; CDR3 DNA: TGCGCCAGCTTCCCCTCGGGATCTAGCACAGATACGCAGTATTTT; CDR3 protein: CASFPSGSSTDTQYF
clone size: NA; D gene: NA; V gene: TRBV28; J gene: TRBJ2-1; CDR3 DNA: TGTGCCAGCAGTCTGGGACAATTCTACAATGAGCAGTTCTTC; CDR3 protein: CASSLGQFYNEQFF
clone size: NA; D gene: NA; V gene: TRBV30; J gene: TRBJ2-5; CDR3 DNA: TGTGCCTGGGCCCCAGGGTCTGCGACCCAGTACTTC; CDR3 protein: CAWAPGSATQYF
clone size: few; D gene: TRBD1; V gene: TRBV6-4; J gene: TRBJ1-4; CDR3 DNA: TGTGCCAGCAGTGACTCCCCGGGACAGGGGGCATCTCGGTCGGACGAAAAACTGTTTTTT; CDR3 protein: CASSDSPGQGASRSDEKLFF
clone size: NA; D gene: TRBD1; V gene: TRBV30; J gene: TRBJ1-2; CDR3 DNA: TGTGCCTGGAGGGGTAGGGGGCTGGCGAACTATGGCTACACCTTC; CDR3 protein: CAWRGRGLANYGYTF
clone size: few; D gene: NA; V gene: TRBV28; J gene: TRBJ1-4; CDR3 DNA: TGTGCCAGCAGTTCCCAGGGAAAAAATGAAAAACTGTTTTTT; CDR3 protein: CASSSQGKNEKLFF
clone size: NA; D gene: TRBD2; V gene: TRBV6-5; J gene: TRBJ2-3; CDR3 DNA: TGTGCCAGCAGTTACACTAGCGGGGGGGCCAGGGATACGCAGTATTTT; CDR3 protein: CASSYTSGGARDTQYF
clone size: NA; D gene: TRBD2; V gene: TRBV28; J gene: TRBJ2-7; CDR3 DNA: TGTGCCAGCAGTGAGGTAGCGGGGAACCCCTACGAGCAGTACTTC; CDR3 protein: CASSEVAGNPYEQYF
clone size: NA; D gene: TRBD1; V gene: TRBV28; J gene: TRBJ2-3; CDR3 DNA: TGTGCCAGCAGTCCGTACAAAACAGGGGGCACAGATACGCAGTATTTT; CDR3 protein: CASSPYKTGGTDTQYF
clone size: NA; D gene: TRBD1; V gene: TRBV6-6; J gene: TRBJ1-2; CDR3 DNA: TGTGCCAGCAGTCACGGGGACAGGCTCTATGGCTACACCTTC; CDR3 protein: CASSHGDRLYGYTF
clone size: few; D gene: TRBD1; V gene: TRBV4-1; J gene: TRBJ1-4; CDR3 DNA: TGCGCCAGCAGCGTTACGGGACAGCCTAATGAAAAACTGTTTTTT; CDR3 protein: CASSVTGQPNEKLFF
clone size: NA; D gene: NA; V gene: TRBV5-1; J gene: TRBJ2-1; CDR3 DNA: TGCGCCAGCAGCTTGGCACCACGGGGTGAGCAGTTCTTC; CDR3 protein: CASSLAPRGEQFF
clone size: NA; D gene: TRBD1; V gene: TRBV2; J gene: TRBJ1-1; CDR3 DNA: TGTGCCACCCAGGGGGGCTTTTACGCTGAAGCTTTCTTT; CDR3 protein: CATQGGFYAEAFF
clone size: few; D gene: TRBD1; V gene: TRBV7-9; J gene: TRBJ2-5; CDR3 DNA: TGTGCCAGCATTCCAGATTATGGGGACAGGGAAGAGACCCAGTACTTC; CDR3 protein: CASIPDYGDREETQYF